Described below is a single T cell receptor (beta chain) sequence and its context. Its antigen is unidentified. A junction end diverges from the germline sequence, so it may reflect a read error. CDR1 and CDR2 from the germline V gene are MNHNY and SVGAGI (reference sequence). The CDR3 is 16 residues long. The entry originates in a study of cytomegalovirus exposure and HLA in healthy donors. Study-level results: Apparent HLA restriction characterized most CMV-associated TCR beta chains in a later analysis. Presence/absence analyses assumed roughly uniform sequencing depth across donors. Some V segments could not be told apart, so they were left out, TRBV6-2 and TRBV6-3 among them. Among TCR beta chains, those listed as cytomegalovirus-associated numbered about 150.

The PCR employed 60 Vbeta primers together with 13 Jbeta primers. Sequencing used immunoSEQ multiplex PCR; TCRdb keeps in-frame clones, though not all of them. The sample lists some 120,000 clones, about four fifths occurring once. The receptor was derived from a man aged 30-40 years in good health and CMV-seropositive. The sequenced sample consisted of PBMCs. This chain uses TRBV6-6 with TRBJ2-5; 8 bases align to TRBD1. In nucleotides, the CDR3 is TGCGTCAGCAGTAAACCCATCAGCAGGGGGCTTGAGACCCAGTACTTC. Protein: CVSSKPISRGLETQYF.